The entry below gives a single T cell receptor beta chain sequence along with its context. CDR1 is MNHEY, CDR2 SVGAGI, per germline. The CDR3 totals 13 residues. The trim removed 7 bases at V and 7 bases at J, leaving 7 bases unmatched. These data are taken from a study of cytomegalovirus exposure and HLA in healthy donors. PCR involved 60 Vbeta and 13 Jbeta primers. Generated by immunoSEQ multiplex PCR, the TCRdb table keeps only in-frame clones and is missing some. The sample has 180,000 or so clones, more than 75% seen once; the top ten hold 1.5%. This receptor was obtained from a man aged 35-49 years in good health and CMV-seronegative. The V and J genes are TRBV6-5 and TRBJ2-1; 7 bases are a match to TRBD2. Input material: PBMCs. The CDR3 loop reads CASTGGKGNEQFF. The CDR3 DNA sequence: TGTGCCAGCACGGGGGGAAAAGGAAATGAGCAGTTCTTC.